This TCR beta chain was captured by sequencing in a study of early T cells in non-severe SARS-CoV-2 infection. TCRdb ran MiXCR on the 5' RACE reads and lists one entry per CDR3 protein. The top ten hold approximately 9.9% of the sample, which has tens of thousands of distinct CDR3 sequences, 14% seen once. Trimming took 6 bases from V and 4 from J, leaving 18 bases between them. Germline-derived CDR1 and CDR2 are SGHTA and FQGTGA. This CDR3 is built from 15 residues. The chain couples TRBV7-3 to TRBJ1-1; TRBD1 might be the D (6 bases). Sequencing was performed on whole blood. The source of this sequence is an adult who was a healthcare worker with PCR-confirmed SARS-CoV-2 infection or an uninfected control (not recorded which). CDR3 region: CASSLLGGASTEAFF. The CDR3 DNA reads as TGTGCCAGCAGTCTCCTGGGGGGCGCGTCCACTGAAGCTTTCTTT. Complete variable domain (other parts from reference TRBV7-3 and TRBJ1-1): GAGVSQTPSNKVTEKGKYVELRCDPISGHTALYWYRQSLGQGPEFLIYFQGTGAADDSGLPNDRFFAVRPEGSVSTLKIQRTERGDSAVYLCASSLLGGASTEAFFGQGTRLTVV.